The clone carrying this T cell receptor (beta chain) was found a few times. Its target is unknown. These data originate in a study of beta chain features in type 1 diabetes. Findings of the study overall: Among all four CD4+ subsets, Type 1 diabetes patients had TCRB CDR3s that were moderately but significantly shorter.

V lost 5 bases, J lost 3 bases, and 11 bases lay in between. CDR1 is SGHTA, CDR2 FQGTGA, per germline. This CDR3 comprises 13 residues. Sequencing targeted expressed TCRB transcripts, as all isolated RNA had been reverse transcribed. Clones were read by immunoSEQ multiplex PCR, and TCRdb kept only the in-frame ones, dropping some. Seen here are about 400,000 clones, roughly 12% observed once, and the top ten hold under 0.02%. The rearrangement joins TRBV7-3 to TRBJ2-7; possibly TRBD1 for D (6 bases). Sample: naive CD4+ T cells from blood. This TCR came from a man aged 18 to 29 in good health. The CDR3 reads CASSKGQDYEQYF. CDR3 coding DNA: TGTGCCAGCAGCAAGGGACAAGACTACGAGCAGTACTTC. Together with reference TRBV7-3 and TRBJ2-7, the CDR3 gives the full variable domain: GAGVSQTPSNKVTEKGKYVELRCDPISGHTALYWYRQSLGQGPEFLIYFQGTGAADDSGLPNDRFFAVRPEGSVSTLKIQRTERGDSAVYLCASSKGQDYEQYFGPGTRLTVT.